This T cell receptor (beta chain) was captured by sequencing in a study of early T cells in non-severe SARS-CoV-2 infection. This clonotype was observed a few times. Using its own MiXCR run on the 5' RACE reads, TCRdb lists one record per CDR3 protein. The profile shows approximately 97,000 distinct CDR3 sequences, around 13% of them singletons. Germline V gives CDR1 MGHRA, CDR2 YSYEKL. This CDR3 region has 15 residues. V dropped 2 bases and J dropped 9 bases, with 17 bases sitting between them. The TCR comes from an adult who was a healthcare worker with PCR-confirmed SARS-CoV-2 infection or an uninfected control (not recorded which). The chain employs TRBV4-1 and TRBJ2-1, with D uncertain. Sequencing was carried out using whole blood. CDR3 DNA sequence: TGCGCCAGCAGCCAACAGGACCCTCAGACGGGTGAGCAGTTCTTC. This gives the protein CASSQQDPQTGEQFF.